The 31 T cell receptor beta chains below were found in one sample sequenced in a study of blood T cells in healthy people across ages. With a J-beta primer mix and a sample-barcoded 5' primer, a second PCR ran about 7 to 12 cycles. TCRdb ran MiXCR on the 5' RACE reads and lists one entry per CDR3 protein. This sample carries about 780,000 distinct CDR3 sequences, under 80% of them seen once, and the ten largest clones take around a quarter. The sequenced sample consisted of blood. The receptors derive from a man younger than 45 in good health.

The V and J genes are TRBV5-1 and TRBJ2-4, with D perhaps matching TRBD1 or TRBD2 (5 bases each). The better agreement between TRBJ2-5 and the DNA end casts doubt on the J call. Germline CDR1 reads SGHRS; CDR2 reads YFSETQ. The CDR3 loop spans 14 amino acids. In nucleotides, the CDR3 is TGCGCCAGCAGCTTGGTTCAGGGACGAGAGACCCAGTACTTC. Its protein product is CASSLVQGRETQYF.

In nucleotides, the CDR3 is TGTGCCAGCAGCTTAAGTGGGAAGCGGTCCTACAATGAGCAGTTCTTC. Amino acids: CASSLSGKRSYNEQFF. The V call is TRBV7-3, the J call TRBJ2-1; D is perhaps TRBD2 (5 bases). CDR1 SGHTA and CDR2 FQGTGA come from the germline V gene. CDR3 length equals 16 residues. Trimming stripped 1 base from V and 1 base from J, with 11 bases between.

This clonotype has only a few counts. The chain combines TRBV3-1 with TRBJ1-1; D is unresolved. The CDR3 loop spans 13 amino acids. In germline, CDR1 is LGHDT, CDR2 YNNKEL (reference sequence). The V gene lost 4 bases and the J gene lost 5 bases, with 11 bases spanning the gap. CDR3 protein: CASSPRQATEAFF. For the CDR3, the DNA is TGTGCCAGCAGCCCCCGCCAGGCTACTGAAGCTTTCTTT.

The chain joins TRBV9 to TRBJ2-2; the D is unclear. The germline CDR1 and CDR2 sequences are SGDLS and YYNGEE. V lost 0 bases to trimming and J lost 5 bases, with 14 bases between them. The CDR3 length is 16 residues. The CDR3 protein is CASSVGAASGTGELFF. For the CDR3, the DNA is TGTGCCAGCAGCGTAGGTGCGGCGTCCGGGACCGGGGAGCTGTTTTTT.

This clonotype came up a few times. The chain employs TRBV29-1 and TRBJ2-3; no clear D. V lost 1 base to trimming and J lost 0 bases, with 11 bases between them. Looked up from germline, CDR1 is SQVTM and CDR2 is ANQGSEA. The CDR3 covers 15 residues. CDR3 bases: TGCAGCGTTGAAGGGAGTAGCTCTAGCACAGATACGCAGTATTTT. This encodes CSVEGSSSSTDTQYF.

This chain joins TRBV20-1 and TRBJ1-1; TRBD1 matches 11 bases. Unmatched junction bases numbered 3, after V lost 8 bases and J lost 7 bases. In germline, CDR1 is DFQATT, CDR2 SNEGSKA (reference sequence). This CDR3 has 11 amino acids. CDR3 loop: CSRTGGDEAFF. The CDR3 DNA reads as TGCAGTCGGACAGGGGGCGATGAAGCTTTCTTT.

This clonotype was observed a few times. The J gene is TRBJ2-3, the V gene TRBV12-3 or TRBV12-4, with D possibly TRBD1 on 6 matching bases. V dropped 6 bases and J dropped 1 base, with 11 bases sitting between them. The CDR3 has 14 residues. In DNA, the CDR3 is TGTGCCAGCAGCCGACAGGCGGGCACAGATACGCAGTATTTT. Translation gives CASSRQAGTDTQYF.

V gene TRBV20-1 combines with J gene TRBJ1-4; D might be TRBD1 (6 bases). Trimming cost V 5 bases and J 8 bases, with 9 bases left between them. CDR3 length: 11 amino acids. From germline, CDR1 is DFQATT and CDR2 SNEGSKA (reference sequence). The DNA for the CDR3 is TGCAGTGCTGGACAGCTCGAAAAACTGTTTTTT. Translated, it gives CSAGQLEKLFF.

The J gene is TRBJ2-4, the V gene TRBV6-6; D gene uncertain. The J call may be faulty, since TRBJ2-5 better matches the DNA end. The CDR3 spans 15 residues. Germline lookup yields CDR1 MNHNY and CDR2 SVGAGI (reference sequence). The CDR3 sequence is CASSWTPLGQETQYF. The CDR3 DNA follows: TGTGCCAGCAGTTGGACCCCCTTGGGGCAAGAGACCCAGTACTTC.

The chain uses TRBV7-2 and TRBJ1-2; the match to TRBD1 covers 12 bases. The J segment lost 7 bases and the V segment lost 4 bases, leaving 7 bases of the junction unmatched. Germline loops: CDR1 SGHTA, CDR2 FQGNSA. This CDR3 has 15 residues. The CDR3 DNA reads TGTGCCAGCAGCTCCCGGGACAGGGGGCGAGGTGGCTACACCTTC. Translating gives CASSSRDRGRGGYTF.

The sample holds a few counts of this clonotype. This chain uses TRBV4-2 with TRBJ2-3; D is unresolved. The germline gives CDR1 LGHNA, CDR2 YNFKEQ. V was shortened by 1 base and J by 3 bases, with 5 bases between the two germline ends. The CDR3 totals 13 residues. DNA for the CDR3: TGTGCCAGCAGCCAAGCATGGACAGATACGCAGTATTTT. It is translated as CASSQAWTDTQYF.

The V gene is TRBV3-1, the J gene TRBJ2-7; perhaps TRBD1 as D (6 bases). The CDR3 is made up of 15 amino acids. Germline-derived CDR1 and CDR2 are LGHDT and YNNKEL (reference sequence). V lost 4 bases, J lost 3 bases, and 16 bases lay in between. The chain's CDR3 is CASSLQDSAGYEQYF. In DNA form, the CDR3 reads TGTGCCAGCAGCCTGCAGGACAGTGCTGGCTACGAGCAGTACTTC.

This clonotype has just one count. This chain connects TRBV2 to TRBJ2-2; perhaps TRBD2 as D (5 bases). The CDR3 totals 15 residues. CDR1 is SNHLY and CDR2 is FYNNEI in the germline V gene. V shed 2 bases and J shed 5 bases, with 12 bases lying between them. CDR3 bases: TGTGCCAGCAGTGAAACCGGGTCGGGGACCGGGGAGCTGTTTTTT. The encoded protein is CASSETGSGTGELFF.

The CDR3 nucleotides read TGTGCCAGCACCCTGCCCCCGGGCGATCGGGGAGAGTTCTTC. This translates into CASTLPPGDRGEFF. The genes are TRBV12-3 or TRBV12-4 and TRBJ2-1, with D possibly matching TRBD2 (5 bases). This CDR3 has 14 residues. Trimming removed 7 bases from V and 14 bases from J, with 24 bases in between.

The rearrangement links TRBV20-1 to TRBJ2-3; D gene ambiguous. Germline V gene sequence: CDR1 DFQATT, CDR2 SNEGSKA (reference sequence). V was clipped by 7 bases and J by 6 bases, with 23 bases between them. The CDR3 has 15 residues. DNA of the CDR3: TGCAGTGTCCGAAAAGGCCCAGTACAAGGGGATACGCAGTATTTT. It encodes CSVRKGPVQGDTQYF.

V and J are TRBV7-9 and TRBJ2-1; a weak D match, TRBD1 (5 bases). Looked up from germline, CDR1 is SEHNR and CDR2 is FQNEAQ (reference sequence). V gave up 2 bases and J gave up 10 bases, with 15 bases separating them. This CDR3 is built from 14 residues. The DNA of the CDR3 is TGTGCCAGCAGCTTAAGCAGGGCCGAATTCGAGCAGTTCTTC. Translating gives CASSLSRAEFEQFF.

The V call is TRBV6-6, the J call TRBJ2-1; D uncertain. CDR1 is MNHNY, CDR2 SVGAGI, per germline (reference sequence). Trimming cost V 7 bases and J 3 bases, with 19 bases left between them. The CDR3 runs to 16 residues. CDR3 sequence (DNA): TGTGCCAGCACTCCCACCCAGCGTCAAGGCTACAATGAGCAGTTCTTC. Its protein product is CASTPTQRQGYNEQFF.

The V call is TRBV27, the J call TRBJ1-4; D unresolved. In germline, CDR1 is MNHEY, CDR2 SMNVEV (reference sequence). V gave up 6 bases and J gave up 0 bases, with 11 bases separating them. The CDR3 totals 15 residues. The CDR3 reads CASSGNDATNEKLFF. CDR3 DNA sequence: TGTGCCAGCAGCGGGAATGACGCAACTAATGAAAAACTGTTTTTT. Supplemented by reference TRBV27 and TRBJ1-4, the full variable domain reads EAQVTQNPRYLITVTGKKLTVTCSQNMNHEYMSWYRQDPGLGLRQIYYSMNVEVTDKGDVPEGYKVSRKEKRNFPLILESPSPNQTSLYFCASSGNDATNEKLFFGSGTQLSVL.

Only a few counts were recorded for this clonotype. This CDR3 reads CASSVGTGKGIQYF. The CDR3 DNA sequence: TGTGCCAGCAGTGTAGGCACGGGCAAGGGCATTCAGTACTTC. V and J are TRBV27 and TRBJ2-7; no definite D call. The assigned J gene may be wrong: the sequence end matches TRBJ2-4 better. Germline CDR1 MNHEY, CDR2 SMNVEV (reference sequence). This CDR3 has 14 residues.

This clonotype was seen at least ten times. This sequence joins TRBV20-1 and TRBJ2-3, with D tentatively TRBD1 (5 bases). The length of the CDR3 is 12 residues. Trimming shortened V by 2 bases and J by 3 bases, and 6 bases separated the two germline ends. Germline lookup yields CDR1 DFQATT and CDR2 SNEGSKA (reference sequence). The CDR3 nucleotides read TGCAGTGCTAGACCAGGGACAGATACGCAGTATTTT. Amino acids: CSARPGTDTQYF.

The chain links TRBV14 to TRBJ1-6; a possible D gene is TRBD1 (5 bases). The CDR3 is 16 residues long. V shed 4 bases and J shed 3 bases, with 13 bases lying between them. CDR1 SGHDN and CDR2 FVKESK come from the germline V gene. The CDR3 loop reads CASSRGTGGYNSPLHF. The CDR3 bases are TGTGCCAGCAGCCGGGGGACGGGAGGCTATAATTCACCCCTCCACTTT.

For the CDR3, the DNA is TGTGCCATCAGTTGGGATGAGAACACTGAAGCTTTCTTT. Translated, it gives CAISWDENTEAFF. The chain is built from TRBV10-3 and TRBJ1-1; no definite D call. Germline CDR1 and CDR2: ENHRY and SYGVKD. The CDR3 extends over 13 amino acids. Trimming cost V 5 bases and J 1 base, with 8 bases left between them.

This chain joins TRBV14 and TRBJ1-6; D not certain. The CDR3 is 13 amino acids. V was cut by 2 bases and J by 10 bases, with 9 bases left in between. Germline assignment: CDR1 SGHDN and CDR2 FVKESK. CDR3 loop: CASSQHLESPLHF. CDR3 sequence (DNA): TGTGCCAGCAGCCAACATCTAGAGTCACCCCTCCACTTT.

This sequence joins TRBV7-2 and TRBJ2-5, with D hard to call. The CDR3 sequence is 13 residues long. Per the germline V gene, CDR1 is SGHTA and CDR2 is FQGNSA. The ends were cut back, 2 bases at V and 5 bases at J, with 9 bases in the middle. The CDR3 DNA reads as TGTGCCAGCAGCTTAAGTCTCTTGGAGACCCAGTACTTC. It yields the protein CASSLSLLETQYF. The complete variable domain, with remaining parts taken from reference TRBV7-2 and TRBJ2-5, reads GAGVSQSPSNKVTEKGKDVELRCDPISGHTALYWYRQSLGQGLEFLIYFQGNSAPDKSGLPSDRFSAERTGGSVSTLTIQRTQQEDSAVYLCASSLSLLETQYFGPGTRLLVL.

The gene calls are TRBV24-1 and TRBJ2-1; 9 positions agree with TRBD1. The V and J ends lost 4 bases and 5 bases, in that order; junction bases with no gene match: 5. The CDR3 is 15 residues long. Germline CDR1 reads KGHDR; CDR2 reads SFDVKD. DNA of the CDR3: TGTGCCACCAGTGACGGACAGGGGCTGGACAATGAGCAGTTCTTC. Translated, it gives CATSDGQGLDNEQFF.

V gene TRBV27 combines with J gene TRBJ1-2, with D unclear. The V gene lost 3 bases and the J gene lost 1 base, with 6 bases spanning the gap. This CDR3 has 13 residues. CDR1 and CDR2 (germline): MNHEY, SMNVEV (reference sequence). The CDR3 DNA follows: TGTGCCAGCAGTTTTAGGTTTAACTATGGCTACACCTTC. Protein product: CASSFRFNYGYTF.

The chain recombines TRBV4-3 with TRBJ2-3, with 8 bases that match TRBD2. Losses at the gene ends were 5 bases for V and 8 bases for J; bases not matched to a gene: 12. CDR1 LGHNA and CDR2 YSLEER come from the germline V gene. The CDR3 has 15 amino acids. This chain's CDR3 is CASSSDPTSVGTQYF. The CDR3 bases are TGCGCCAGCAGCTCCGACCCGACTAGCGTCGGTACGCAGTATTTT.

The CDR3 DNA sequence: TGCGCCAGCAGCCCCCCTGACAGCCTCAACCACAATGAGCAGTTCTTC. This encodes CASSPPDSLNHNEQFF. The chain links TRBV5-1 to TRBJ2-1; possible D gene TRBD1, 5 bases. CDR1 is SGHRS and CDR2 is YFSETQ in the germline V gene. The CDR3 loop spans 16 amino acids. V shed 4 bases and J shed 5 bases, with 19 bases lying between them.

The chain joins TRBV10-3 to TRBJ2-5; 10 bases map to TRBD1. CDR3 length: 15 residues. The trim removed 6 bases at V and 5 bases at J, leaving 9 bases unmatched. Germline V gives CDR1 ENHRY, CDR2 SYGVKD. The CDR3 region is CAISRDRGREETQYF. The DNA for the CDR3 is TGTGCCATCAGCCGCGACAGGGGGCGGGAGGAGACCCAGTACTTC.

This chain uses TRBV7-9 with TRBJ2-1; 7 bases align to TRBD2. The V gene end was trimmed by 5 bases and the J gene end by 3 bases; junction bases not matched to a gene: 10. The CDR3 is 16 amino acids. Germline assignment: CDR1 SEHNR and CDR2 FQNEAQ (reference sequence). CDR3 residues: CASSPGAGDHYNEQFF. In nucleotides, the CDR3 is TGTGCCAGCAGCCCCGGGGCGGGGGACCACTACAATGAGCAGTTCTTC.

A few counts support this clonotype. CDR3 protein: CASSEQGEHTEAFF. DNA of the CDR3: TGTGCCAGCAGTGAACAAGGGGAGCACACTGAAGCTTTCTTT. The chain uses TRBV6-1 and TRBJ1-1; tentatively, D is TRBD1 (5 bases). There are 14 residues in the CDR3. Germline CDR1 reads MNHNS; CDR2 reads SASEGT. V gave up 2 bases and J gave up 3 bases, with 10 bases separating them.